This is a list of T cell receptor beta chains from one sample in a study of response to subunit inactivated influenza vaccine. Via MiXCR, TCRdb re-called the RT-PCR reads, giving one row per CDR3 protein. The sample records hundreds of thousands of distinct CDR3 sequences, approximately 14% being singletons. The starting material was PBMCs from blood, obtained 14 to 15 days before vaccination. Every receptor here comes from a man aged 50 to 59 who received an inactivated influenza vaccine. Each CDR3 is given with its conserved first and last residue. The order of the fields is clone size, D gene, J gene, V gene, CDR3 protein, CDR3 DNA. A D gene is named only where the DNA matches it firmly. Clone size is stated in some rows and not others, as once, few, many or a class when expanded.

few	TRBD1	TRBJ2-7	TRBV4-1	CASSQGGQFYEQYF	TGCGCCAGCAGCCAAGGGGGACAGTTCTACGAGCAGTACTTC
NA	TRBD2	TRBJ2-1	TRBV6-2/TRBV6-3	CASSSNLKRGGAYNEQFF	TGTGCCAGCAGTTCAAATCTAAAGCGGGGGGGAGCCTACAATGAGCAGTTCTTC
few	TRBD1	TRBJ2-1	TRBV10-1	CASSEPGQPYNEQFF	TGCGCCAGCAGTGAGCCGGGACAGCCATACAATGAGCAGTTCTTC
NA	NA	TRBJ2-4	TRBV20-1	CSARDPYLGILAKNIQYF	TGCAGTGCTAGAGATCCTTATTTAGGGATTCTAGCCAAAAACATTCAGTACTTC
NA	TRBD1	TRBJ2-1	TRBV20-1	CSASPLEGARRNEQFF	TGCAGTGCTAGCCCACTTGAGGGGGCAAGGCGCAATGAGCAGTTCTTC
NA	TRBD2	TRBJ2-3	TRBV12-3/TRBV12-4	CASRTSGGQHTQYF	TGTGCCAGCAGGACCAGCGGGGGGCAACATACGCAGTATTTT
NA	TRBD2	TRBJ2-3	TRBV4-3	CASSRGEGGTQYF	TGCGCCAGCAGCCGTGGGGAGGGTGGAACGCAGTATTTT
NA	NA	TRBJ2-5	TRBV2	CASSARVVGETQYF	TGTGCCAGCAGTGCCAGGGTAGTGGGAGAGACCCAGTACTTC
many	TRBD1	TRBJ1-6	TRBV12-3/TRBV12-4	CASSLGDRQNSPLHF	TGTGCCAGCAGTTTAGGGGACAGACAGAATTCACCCCTCCACTTT
NA	NA	TRBJ2-3	TRBV7-9	CASRPEVLDTQYF	TGTGCCAGCAGGCCTGAGGTGCTTGATACGCAGTATTTT
few	NA	TRBJ2-5	TRBV5-1	CASSSEGTAPETQYF	TGCGCCAGCAGCTCGGAAGGGACCGCTCCAGAGACCCAGTACTTC
NA	TRBD1	TRBJ2-1	TRBV4-3	CASSQQQPRQGVYEQFF	TGCGCCAGCAGCCAACAACAACCCCGACAGGGGGTATATGAGCAGTTCTTC
NA	TRBD1	TRBJ2-6	TRBV5-1	CASSLGGDRAFSSGANVLTF	TGCGCCAGCAGCCTGGGGGGGGACAGGGCGTTTAGCTCTGGGGCCAACGTCCTGACTTTC
few	NA	TRBJ2-3	TRBV7-2	CASRVSAPQDTQYF	TGTGCCAGCAGGGTCTCAGCCCCACAAGATACGCAGTATTTT
NA	NA	TRBJ1-5	TRBV2	CAGRGGGSNQPQHF	TGTGCCGGGCGGGGAGGGGGTTCCAATCAGCCCCAGCATTTT
NA	TRBD2	TRBJ2-1	TRBV7-9	CATQAGGEGEQFF	TGTGCCACCCAAGCGGGGGGGGAGGGTGAGCAGTTCTTC
few	TRBD2	TRBJ2-3	TRBV20-1	CSAHPGLPTDTQYF	TGCAGTGCTCACCCGGGACTACCCACAGATACGCAGTATTTT
NA	NA	TRBJ2-3	TRBV20-1	CSVTPPGVTDTQYF	TGCAGTGTAACCCCGCCGGGGGTCACAGATACGCAGTATTTT
NA	NA	TRBJ1-1	TRBV6-2/TRBV6-3	CATLSGLPNTEAFF	TGTGCCACCCTATCGGGACTTCCGAACACTGAAGCTTTCTTT
few	TRBD2	TRBJ2-1	TRBV29-1	CSVEEIHILAGAGDEQFF	TGCAGCGTTGAAGAAATTCACATACTAGCGGGAGCAGGGGATGAGCAGTTCTTC
few	TRBD1	TRBJ2-2	TRBV11-2	CASSPHRTGNTGELFF	TGTGCCAGCAGCCCCCACCGGACAGGGAACACCGGGGAGCTGTTTTTT
few	TRBD1	TRBJ1-1	TRBV7-9	CASSHGQENTEAFF	TGTGCCAGCAGCCATGGACAGGAGAACACTGAAGCTTTCTTT
few	NA	TRBJ1-4	TRBV11-2	CASSPKGLATNEKLFF	TGTGCCAGCAGCCCCAAGGGCCTTGCAACTAATGAAAAACTGTTTTTT
NA	TRBD2	TRBJ2-5	TRBV28	CASSFSGGGTRETQYF	TGTGCCAGCAGTTTTTCGGGCGGGGGAACGAGAGAGACCCAGTACTTC
few	TRBD2	TRBJ2-1	TRBV2	CASARDRGGINEQFF	TGTGCCAGCGCCCGGGACCGGGGGGGCATCAATGAGCAGTTCTTC
few	NA	TRBJ2-7	TRBV20-1	CSARDLVVPSYEQYF	TGCAGTGCTAGAGATCTAGTGGTTCCCTCCTACGAGCAGTACTTC
many	TRBD1	TRBJ2-1	TRBV6-2/TRBV6-3	CASSYSTGQGTYNEQFF	TGTGCCAGCAGTTACTCGACGGGACAGGGGACCTACAATGAGCAGTTCTTC
few	TRBD2	TRBJ2-3	TRBV20-1	CSAVGLLAGRTDTQYF	TGCAGTGCTGTGGGGCTACTAGCGGGGCGCACAGATACGCAGTATTTT
few	TRBD2	TRBJ2-1	TRBV28	CASSSSGVYNEQFF	TGTGCCAGCAGTTCCAGCGGGGTCTACAATGAGCAGTTCTTC
many	TRBD2	TRBJ2-1	TRBV20-1	CSAAGLAGYNEQFF	TGCAGTGCAGCCGGACTAGCGGGATACAATGAGCAGTTCTTC
few	NA	TRBJ2-1	TRBV20-1	CSAVQLGEQYF	TGCAGTGCTGTACAATTAGGAGAACAGTATTTC
many	NA	TRBJ2-3	TRBV14	CASSHYSGRESDTQYF	TGTGCCAGCAGCCACTATTCGGGACGGGAAAGCGATACGCAGTATTTT
NA	TRBD1	TRBJ1-4	TRBV6-1	CASRRTGGDSVEKLFF	TGTGCCAGCAGGCGGACAGGGGGCGACTCAGTTGAAAAACTGTTTTTT
NA	NA	TRBJ2-3	TRBV29-1	CSVELDTQYF	TGCAGCGTTGAGTTGGATACGCAGTATTTT
many	NA	TRBJ2-5	TRBV6-5	CASSLTDTYQETQYF	TGTGCCAGCAGTTTAACTGACACTTACCAAGAGACCCAGTACTTC
few	TRBD1	TRBJ1-2	TRBV20-1	CSARSGTGRTGYTF	TGCAGTGCCAGAAGCGGGACAGGGCGGACTGGCTACACCTTC
few	TRBD2	TRBJ2-5	TRBV11-2	CASSSTSGKLETQYF	TGTGCCAGCAGCTCGACTAGCGGGAAATTGGAGACCCAGTACTTC
few	NA	TRBJ2-5	TRBV20-1	CSARGGGGETQYF	TGCAGCGCTAGGGGGGGAGGGGGAGAGACCCAGTACTTC
many	TRBD2	TRBJ2-1	TRBV4-1	CASSRLAGGPNEQFF	TGCGCCAGCAGCCGCTTAGCGGGGGGGCCTAATGAGCAGTTCTTC